The 2 T cell receptor beta chains listed next were all sequenced from one sample in a study of cytomegalovirus exposure and HLA in healthy donors. Repertoires were generated with immunoSEQ multiplex PCR, while TCRdb's copy carries only in-frame clones and drops some. The sample holds under 400,000 clones, about nine tenths seen once. The sample was PBMCs. All receptors come from a young woman in good health and CMV-seronegative.

This sequence joins TRBV28 and TRBJ2-7, with no clear D. This CDR3 is 13 amino acids long. Germline assignment: CDR1 MDHEN and CDR2 SYDVKM. V dropped 2 bases and J dropped 3 bases, with 8 bases sitting between them. CDR3 DNA sequence: TGTGCCAGCAGTTTAGTAGCCGACTACGAGCAGTACTTC. Its translation is CASSLVADYEQYF.

The V and J genes are TRBV28 and TRBJ1-2; 9 nucleotides align to TRBD1. The germline gives CDR1 MDHEN, CDR2 SYDVKM. CDR3 size: 14 residues. The ends lost 3 bases at V and 9 bases at J; junction bases unmatched: 8. The DNA of the CDR3 is TGTGCCAGCAGTTTGGGACAGGGTACCGAAAGCTACACCTTC. Translated, it gives CASSLGQGTESYTF.